This T cell receptor (beta chain) is from a study of blood T cell repertoires in COVID-19. As for the study in general: There were acute and convalescent COVID-19 samples, and they came from the United States, Italy and Spain. T cells, B-cell-depleted T cells, or PBMCs provided the cDNA or gDNA that served as material.

This clone came up once. Authors' analysis steps: Nucleated cell number was recorded as an estimate derived from reference gene primer amplification. Sequenced by immunoSEQ multiplex PCR; TCRdb stores in-frame clones only, minus some. The V and J calls and clone size come from that table; D and trimming were worked out from the DNA. The sample contains 200,000 to 250,000 clones, about 79% of which appear only once. Looked up from germline, CDR1 is SGHRS and CDR2 is YFSETQ. Trimming took 4 bases from V and 8 from J; bases not matched to a gene: 12. The CDR3 has 17 residues. The TCR was taken from a man older than 75 with acute or convalescent COVID-19. This chain uses TRBV5-1 with TRBJ2-1, with TRBD2 identical over 13 bases. Sequenced material: peripheral blood. The CDR3 protein is CASSPGWGLAGNHEQFF. For the CDR3, the DNA is TGCGCCAGCAGCCCGGGTTGGGGACTAGCGGGAAACCATGAGCAGTTCTTC.